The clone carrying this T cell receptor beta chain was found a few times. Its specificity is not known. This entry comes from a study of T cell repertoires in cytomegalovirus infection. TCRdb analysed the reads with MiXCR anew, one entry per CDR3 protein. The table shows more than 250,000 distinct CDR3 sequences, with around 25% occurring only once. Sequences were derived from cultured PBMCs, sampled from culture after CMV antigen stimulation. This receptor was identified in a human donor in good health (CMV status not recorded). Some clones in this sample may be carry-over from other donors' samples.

CDR3 amino acids: CASGSRASTDTQYF. The CDR3 coding sequence is TGTGCCAGCGGATCACGGGCTAGCACAGATACGCAGTATTTT. The rearrangement uses TRBV27 and TRBJ2-3; no clear D. The CDR3 is 14 amino acids. Germline assignment: CDR1 MNHEY and CDR2 SMNVEV (reference sequence). V was trimmed by 8 bases and J by 0 bases, leaving 12 bases between them.